The sequence of this T cell receptor (beta chain) was determined in a study of blood T cell repertoires in COVID-19. About the research overall: PBMCs, B-cell-depleted T cells, or T cells provided the cDNA or gDNA that made up the material.

J lost 3 bases, V lost 0 bases, and 4 bases had no gene match. The CDR3 totals 16 residues. CDR1 and CDR2 (germline): KGHSH, LQKENI. Clones were sequenced by immunoSEQ multiplex PCR, and TCRdb holds only the in-frame ones, with some missing. The table shows 150,000 to 250,000 clones, with about four fifths occurring only once. The chain recombines TRBV18 with TRBJ2-3, with 9 bases fitting TRBD2. The sequence was obtained from a man aged 35 to 55 who had recovered from COVID-19. Sequenced sample: PBMCs or T cells enriched from blood (not recorded which). The CDR3 nucleotides read TGTGCCAGCTCACCACCGCGAGCGGGAGGAACAGATACGCAGTATTTT. Protein product: CASSPPRAGGTDTQYF.